This TCR beta chain comes out of a study of blood T cell repertoires in COVID-19. Study at large: Donors in the United States, Italy and Spain gave samples during acute or convalescent COVID-19.

As handled by the study authors: It was from reference gene primer amplification that nucleated cell counts were estimated. TCRdb's table, derived via immunoSEQ multiplex PCR, lists solely in-frame clones and lacks some. The V and J calls and clone size are taken from that table; D and trimming were inferred from the DNA. The sample has 53,000 or so clones, 90% seen once. V lost 1 base to trimming and J lost 3 bases, with 16 bases between them. This CDR3 contains 16 residues. Germline CDR1 is SGHKS and CDR2 is YYEKEE (reference sequence). Sequences were obtained from peripheral blood. The clonotype comes from a man aged 40-49 years with acute or convalescent COVID-19. This chain connects TRBV5-5 to TRBJ2-5; D uncertain. CDR3 nucleotide sequence: TGTGCCAGCAGCTTGAGTACAGAGCCCTCCAAAGAGACCCAGTACTTC. Translation: CASSLSTEPSKETQYF.